The entry that follows covers one T cell receptor (beta chain) sequence. Its antigen remains undetermined. No base quality information exists; no much larger clone differs at one position. Libraries were prepared through PCR. The sample was run on an Illumina HiSeq 2500. Molecular barcoding was employed in the preparation of TCR libraries, with unique molecular identifiers being used to normalize TCRbeta repertoire quantification. TCRdb trimmed the raw reads at Q25, called clones with MiXCR and kept productive beta chains. Rows are unified per CDR3 protein, each entry keeping the most common DNA and genes. The sample records 300,000 to 400,000 distinct CDR3 sequences, around 20% of which are singletons. The ten largest account for over 9.5% of the sample. Based on the germline V gene, the CDR1 and CDR2 sequences are ENHRY and SYGVKD. From the cysteine up to the phenylalanine, the CDR3 has a length of 13 residues. Only the CDR3 region is kept as DNA, spanning 39 bases read in frame from base 1. V loses 7 bases of germline sequence and J loses 2 bases, and the interval between the two ends is 12 bases.

This specimen comes from a study of T-cell reconstitution after alpha-beta-depleted transplantation in children (dated by TCRdb to 2016 to 2017). The study in broad terms: Using TCR repertoire profiling, the study quantitatively followed how T-cell immune reconstitution unfolded in children after TCRalphabeta/CD19-depleted allogeneic hematopoietic cell transplantation. On the study overall, not on this receptor specifically: The apparently early alphabetaT-cell count recovery about two months after transplant was reportedly dependent on only several hundred rapidly expanded clones derived from non-depleted graft cells. Over the following months the frequencies of hyperexpanded clones went down, and after one year T-cell counts and TCRbeta diversity were mostly credited to newly produced T cells. In some patients, the high TCRbeta diversity seen at day 60 was put down to recipient T cells and intrathymic progenitors that had survived conditioning.

Taken with the paper, the label for treatment or condition translates to: allogeneic hematopoietic cell transplantation with graft depleted of TCRalphabeta T cells and CD19 B cells. The transplant recipients were children given TCRalphabeta/CD19-depleted allogeneic hematopoietic cell grafts. The specimen was PBMCs, mostly from graft donor cells, collected 180 days after TCRalphabeta/CD19-depleted stem cell transplant. This clonotype was sampled from a male patient between 10 and 17 years old who had a stem cell transplant for acute lymphoblastic leukemia, so the T cells may come from the graft donor. The chain uses TRBV10-3 and TRBJ2-7, and perhaps TRBD2 as D gene, on 6 matching bases. The sequenced DNA is TGTGCCATCATGTCTAGCGTTCCCTACGAGCAGTACTTC. Its translation reads: CAIMSSVPYEQYF.